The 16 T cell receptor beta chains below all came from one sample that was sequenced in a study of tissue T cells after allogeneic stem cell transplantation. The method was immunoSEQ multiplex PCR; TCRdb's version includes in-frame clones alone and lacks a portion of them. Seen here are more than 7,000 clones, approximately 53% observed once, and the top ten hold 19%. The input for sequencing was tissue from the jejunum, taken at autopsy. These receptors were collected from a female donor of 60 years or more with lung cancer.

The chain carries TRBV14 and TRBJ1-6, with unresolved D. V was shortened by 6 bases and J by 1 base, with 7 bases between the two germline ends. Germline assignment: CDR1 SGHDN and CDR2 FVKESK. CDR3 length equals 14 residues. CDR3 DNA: TGTGCCAGCAGGCCGGGGTCCTATAATTCACCCCTCCACTTT. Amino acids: CASRPGSYNSPLHF.

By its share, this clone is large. This CDR3 is CASSRAGGQTGELFF. DNA for the CDR3: TGTGCCAGCAGTCGGGCCGGGGGTCAGACCGGGGAGCTGTTTTTT. The genes are TRBV27 and TRBJ2-2, with D possibly TRBD2 on 6 matching bases. The length of the CDR3 is 15 residues. The V gene lost 5 bases and the J gene lost 5 bases, with 15 bases spanning the gap. The germline gives CDR1 MNHEY, CDR2 SMNVEV (reference sequence).

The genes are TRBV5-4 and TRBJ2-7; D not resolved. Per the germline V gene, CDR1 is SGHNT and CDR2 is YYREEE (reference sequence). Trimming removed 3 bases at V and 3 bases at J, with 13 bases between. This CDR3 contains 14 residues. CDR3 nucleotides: TGTGCCAGCAGCTCGGGTTACACCAGCTACGAGCAGTACTTC. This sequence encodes CASSSGYTSYEQYF.

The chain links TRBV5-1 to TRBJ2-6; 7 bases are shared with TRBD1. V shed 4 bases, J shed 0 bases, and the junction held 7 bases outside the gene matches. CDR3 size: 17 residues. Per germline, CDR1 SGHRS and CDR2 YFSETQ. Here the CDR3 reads CASSNGQASSGANVLTF. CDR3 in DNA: TGCGCCAGCAGCAATGGACAGGCCAGCTCTGGGGCCAACGTCCTGACTTTC.

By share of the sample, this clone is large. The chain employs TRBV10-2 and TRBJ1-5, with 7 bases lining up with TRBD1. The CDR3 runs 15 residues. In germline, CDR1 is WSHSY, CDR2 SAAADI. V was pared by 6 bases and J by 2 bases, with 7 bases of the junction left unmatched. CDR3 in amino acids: CASRDEGAGNQPQHF. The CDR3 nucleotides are TGCGCCAGCAGAGACGAGGGGGCAGGCAATCAGCCCCAGCATTTT.

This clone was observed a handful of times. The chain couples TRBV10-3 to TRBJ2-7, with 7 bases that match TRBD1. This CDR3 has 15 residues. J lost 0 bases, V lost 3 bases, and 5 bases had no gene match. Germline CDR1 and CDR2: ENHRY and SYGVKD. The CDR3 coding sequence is TGTGCCATCAGTGATTGGGACAGTTTCTCCTACGAGCAGTACTTC. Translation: CAISDWDSFSYEQYF.

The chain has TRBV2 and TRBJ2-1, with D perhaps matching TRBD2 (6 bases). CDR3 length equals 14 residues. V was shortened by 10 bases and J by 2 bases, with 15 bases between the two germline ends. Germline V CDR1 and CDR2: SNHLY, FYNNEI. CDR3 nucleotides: TGTGCCACTCAGCGGGCCCAGACCTACAATGAGCAGTTCTTC. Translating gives CATQRAQTYNEQFF.

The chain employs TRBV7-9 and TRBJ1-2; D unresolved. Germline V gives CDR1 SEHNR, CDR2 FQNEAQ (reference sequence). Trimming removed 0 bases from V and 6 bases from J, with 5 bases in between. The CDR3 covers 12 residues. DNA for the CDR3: TGTGCCAGCAGCTTAGCGTCGGATGGCTACACCTTC. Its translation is CASSLASDGYTF.

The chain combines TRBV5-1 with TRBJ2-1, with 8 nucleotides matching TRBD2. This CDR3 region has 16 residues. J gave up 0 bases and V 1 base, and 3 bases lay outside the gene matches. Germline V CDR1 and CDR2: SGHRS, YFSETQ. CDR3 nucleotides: TGCGCCAGCAGCTTGACTAGCGGAGCCTCCTACAATGAGCAGTTCTTC. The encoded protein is CASSLTSGASYNEQFF.

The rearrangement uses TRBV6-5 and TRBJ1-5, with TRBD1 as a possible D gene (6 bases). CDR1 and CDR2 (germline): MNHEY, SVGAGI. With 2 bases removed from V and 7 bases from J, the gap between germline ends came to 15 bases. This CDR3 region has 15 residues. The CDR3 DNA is TGTGCCAGCAGTTACAGGAGGGACGGGGGCCAGCCCCAGCATTTT. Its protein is CASSYRRDGGQPQHF.

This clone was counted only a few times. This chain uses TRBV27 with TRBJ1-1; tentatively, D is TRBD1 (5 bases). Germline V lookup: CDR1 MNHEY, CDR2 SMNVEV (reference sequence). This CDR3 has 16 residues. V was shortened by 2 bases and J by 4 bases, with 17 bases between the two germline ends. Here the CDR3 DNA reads TGTGCCAGCAGTTTAGGGGACGGGACCTTCGGCACTGAAGCTTTCTTT. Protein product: CASSLGDGTFGTEAFF.

The chain's CDR3 is CASSFDPSGGTYEQYF. In nucleotides, the CDR3 is TGTGCCAGCAGCTTCGACCCTAGCGGGGGAACCTACGAGCAGTACTTC. The gene calls are TRBV7-9 and TRBJ2-7; 10 positions agree with TRBD2. Trimming removed 3 bases from V and 2 bases from J; junction bases left unmatched: 7. Germline lookup yields CDR1 SEHNR and CDR2 FQNEAQ (reference sequence). This CDR3 has 16 residues. Together with reference TRBV7-9 and TRBJ2-7, the CDR3 gives the full variable domain: DTGVSQNPRHKITKRGQNVTFRCDPISEHNRLYWYRQTLGQGPEFLTYFQNEAQLEKSRLLSDRFSAERPKGSFSTLEIQRTEQGDSAMYLCASSFDPSGGTYEQYFGPGTRLTVT.

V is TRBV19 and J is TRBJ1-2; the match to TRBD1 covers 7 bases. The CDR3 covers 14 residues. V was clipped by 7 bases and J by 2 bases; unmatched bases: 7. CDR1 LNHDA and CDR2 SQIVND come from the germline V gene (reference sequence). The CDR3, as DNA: TGTGCCAGTACCGAACTACAGGGGAACTATGGCTACACCTTC. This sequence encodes CASTELQGNYGYTF.

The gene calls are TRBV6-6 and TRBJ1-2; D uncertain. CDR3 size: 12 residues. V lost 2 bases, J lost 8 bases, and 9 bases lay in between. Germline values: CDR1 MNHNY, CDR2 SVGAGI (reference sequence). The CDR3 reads CASSYRVAGYTF. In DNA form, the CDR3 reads TGTGCCAGCAGTTACAGGGTGGCGGGCTACACCTTC.

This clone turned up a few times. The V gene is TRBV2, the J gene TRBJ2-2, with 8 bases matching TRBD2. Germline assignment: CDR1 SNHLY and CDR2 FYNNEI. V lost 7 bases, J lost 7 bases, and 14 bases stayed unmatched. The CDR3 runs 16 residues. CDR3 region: CASTPSGTRVIGELFF. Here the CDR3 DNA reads TGTGCCAGCACCCCGTCCGGGACTAGGGTGATCGGGGAGCTGTTTTTT.

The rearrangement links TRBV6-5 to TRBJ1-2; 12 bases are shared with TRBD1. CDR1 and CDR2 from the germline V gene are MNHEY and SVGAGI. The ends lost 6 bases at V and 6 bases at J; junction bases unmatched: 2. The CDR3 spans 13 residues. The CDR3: CASRGQGADGYTF. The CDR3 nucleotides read TGTGCCAGCAGGGGACAGGGGGCCGATGGCTACACCTTC.